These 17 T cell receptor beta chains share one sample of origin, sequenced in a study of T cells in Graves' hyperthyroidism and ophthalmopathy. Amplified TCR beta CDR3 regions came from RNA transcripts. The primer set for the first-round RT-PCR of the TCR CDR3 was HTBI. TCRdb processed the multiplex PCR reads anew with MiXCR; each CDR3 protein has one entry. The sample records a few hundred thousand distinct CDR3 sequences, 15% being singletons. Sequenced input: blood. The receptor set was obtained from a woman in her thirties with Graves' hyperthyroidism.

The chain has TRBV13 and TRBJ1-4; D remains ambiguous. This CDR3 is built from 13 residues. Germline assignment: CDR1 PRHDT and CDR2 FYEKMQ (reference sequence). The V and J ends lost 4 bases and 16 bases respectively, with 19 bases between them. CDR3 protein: CASSSPLTQTRFF. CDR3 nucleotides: TGTGCCAGCAGCTCCCCATTGACCCAAACGAGGTTTTTT.

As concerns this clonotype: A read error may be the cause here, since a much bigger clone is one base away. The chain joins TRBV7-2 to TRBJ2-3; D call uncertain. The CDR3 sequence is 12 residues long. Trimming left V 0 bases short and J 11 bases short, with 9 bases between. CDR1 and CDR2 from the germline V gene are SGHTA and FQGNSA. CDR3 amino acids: CASSLAGNRQYF. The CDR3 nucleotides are TGTGCCAGCAGCTTAGCTGGGAATAGGCAGTATTTT.

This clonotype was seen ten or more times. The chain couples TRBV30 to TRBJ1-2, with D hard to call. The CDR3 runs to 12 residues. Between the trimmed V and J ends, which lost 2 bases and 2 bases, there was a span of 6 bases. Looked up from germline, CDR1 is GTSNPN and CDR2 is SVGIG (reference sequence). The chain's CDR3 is CAWSQVNYGYTF. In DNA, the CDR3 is TGTGCCTGGAGTCAAGTAAACTATGGCTACACCTTC.

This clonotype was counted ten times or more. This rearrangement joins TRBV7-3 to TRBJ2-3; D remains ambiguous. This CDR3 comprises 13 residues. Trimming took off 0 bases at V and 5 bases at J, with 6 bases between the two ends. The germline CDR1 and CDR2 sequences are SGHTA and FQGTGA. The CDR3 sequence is CASSLTRVDTQYF. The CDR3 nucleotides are TGTGCCAGCAGCTTAACCCGGGTAGATACGCAGTATTTT.

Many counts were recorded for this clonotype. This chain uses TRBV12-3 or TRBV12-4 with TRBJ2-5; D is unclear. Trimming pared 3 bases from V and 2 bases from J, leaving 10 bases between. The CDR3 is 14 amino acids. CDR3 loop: CASSLNPEQETQYF. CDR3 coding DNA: TGTGCCAGCAGTTTGAATCCAGAACAAGAGACCCAGTACTTC.

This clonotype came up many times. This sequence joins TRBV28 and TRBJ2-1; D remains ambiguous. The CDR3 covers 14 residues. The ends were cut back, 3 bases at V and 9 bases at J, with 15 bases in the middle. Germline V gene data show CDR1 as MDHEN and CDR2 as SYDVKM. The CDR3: CASSLPLLVVEQFF. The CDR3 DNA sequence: TGTGCCAGCAGTTTGCCCCTCCTGGTTGTTGAGCAGTTCTTC.

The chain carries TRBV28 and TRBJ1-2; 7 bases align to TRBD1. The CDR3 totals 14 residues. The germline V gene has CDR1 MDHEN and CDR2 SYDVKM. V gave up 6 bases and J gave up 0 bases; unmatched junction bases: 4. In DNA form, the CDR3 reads TGTGCCAGCAGATCCGGGACAGCTAACTATGGCTACACCTTC. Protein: CASRSGTANYGYTF.

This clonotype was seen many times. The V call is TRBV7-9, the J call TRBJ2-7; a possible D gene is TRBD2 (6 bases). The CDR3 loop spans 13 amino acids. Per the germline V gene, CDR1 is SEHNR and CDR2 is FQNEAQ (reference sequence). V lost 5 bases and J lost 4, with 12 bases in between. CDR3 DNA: TGTGCCAGCAGCGAGGCTAGCGAGTACGAGCAGTACTTC. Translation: CASSEASEYEQYF.

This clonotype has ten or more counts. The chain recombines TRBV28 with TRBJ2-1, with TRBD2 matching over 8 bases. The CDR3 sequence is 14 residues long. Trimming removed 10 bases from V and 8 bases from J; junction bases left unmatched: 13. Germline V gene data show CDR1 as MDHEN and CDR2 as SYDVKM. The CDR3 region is CATLEVAGNHEQFF. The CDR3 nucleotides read TGTGCCACCCTAGAGGTAGCGGGAAATCATGAGCAGTTCTTC.

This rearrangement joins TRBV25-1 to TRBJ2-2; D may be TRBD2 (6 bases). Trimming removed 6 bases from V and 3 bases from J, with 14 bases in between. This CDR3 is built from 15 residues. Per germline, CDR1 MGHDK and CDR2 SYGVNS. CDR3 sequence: CASSGGGRDTGELFF. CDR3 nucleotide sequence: TGTGCCAGCAGCGGCGGAGGGCGAGACACCGGGGAGCTGTTTTTT.

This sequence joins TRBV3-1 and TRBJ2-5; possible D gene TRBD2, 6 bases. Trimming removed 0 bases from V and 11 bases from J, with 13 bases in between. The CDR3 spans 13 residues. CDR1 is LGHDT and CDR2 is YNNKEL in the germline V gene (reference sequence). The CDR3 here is CASSQEGAGIQYF. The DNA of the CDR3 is TGTGCCAGCAGCCAAGAGGGCGCGGGAATTCAGTACTTC.

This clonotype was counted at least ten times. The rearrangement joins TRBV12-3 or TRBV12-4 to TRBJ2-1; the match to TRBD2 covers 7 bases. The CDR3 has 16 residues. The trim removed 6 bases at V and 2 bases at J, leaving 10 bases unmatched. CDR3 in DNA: TGTGCCAGCAGGACGAGGGCGGGAGCCCCCTACAATGAGCAGTTCTTC. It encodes CASRTRAGAPYNEQFF.

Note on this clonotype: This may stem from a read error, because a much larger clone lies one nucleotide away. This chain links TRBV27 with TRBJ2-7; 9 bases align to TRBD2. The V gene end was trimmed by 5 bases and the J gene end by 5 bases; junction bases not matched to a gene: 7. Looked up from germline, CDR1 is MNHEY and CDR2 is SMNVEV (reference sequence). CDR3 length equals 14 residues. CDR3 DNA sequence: TGTGCCAGCAGTAGACTAGCGGTAGATAACGAGCAGTACTTC. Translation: CASSRLAVDNEQYF.

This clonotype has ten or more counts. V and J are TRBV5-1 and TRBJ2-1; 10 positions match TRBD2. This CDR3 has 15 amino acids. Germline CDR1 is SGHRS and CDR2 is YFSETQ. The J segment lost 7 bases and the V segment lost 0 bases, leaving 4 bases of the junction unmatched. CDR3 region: CASSLVASGSNEQFF. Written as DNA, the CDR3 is TGCGCCAGCAGCTTGGTGGCTAGCGGGAGTAATGAGCAGTTCTTC. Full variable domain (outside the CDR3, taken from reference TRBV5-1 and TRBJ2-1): KAGVTQTPRYLIKTRGQQVTLSCSPISGHRSVSWYQQTPGQGLQFLFEYFSETQRNKGNFPGRFSGRQFSNSRSEMNVSTLELGDSALYLCASSLVASGSNEQFFGPGTRLTVL.

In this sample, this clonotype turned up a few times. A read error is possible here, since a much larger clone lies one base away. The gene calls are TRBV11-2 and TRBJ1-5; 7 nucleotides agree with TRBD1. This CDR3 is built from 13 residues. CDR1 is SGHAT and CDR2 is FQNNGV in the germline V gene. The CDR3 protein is CAGSPDREQPQHF. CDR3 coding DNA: TGTGCCGGCAGCCCCGACAGGGAACAGCCCCAGCATTTT.

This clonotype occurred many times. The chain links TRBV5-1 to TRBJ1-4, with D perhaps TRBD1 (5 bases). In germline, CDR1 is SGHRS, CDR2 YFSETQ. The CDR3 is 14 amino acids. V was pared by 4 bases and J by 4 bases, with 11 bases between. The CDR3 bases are TGCGCCAGCAGCCGGGACGGCAGTAATGAAAAACTGTTTTTT. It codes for CASSRDGSNEKLFF.

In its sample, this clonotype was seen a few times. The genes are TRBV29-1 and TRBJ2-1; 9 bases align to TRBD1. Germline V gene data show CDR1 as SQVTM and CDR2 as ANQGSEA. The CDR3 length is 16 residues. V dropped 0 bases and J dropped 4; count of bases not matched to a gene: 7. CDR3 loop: CSVEDETGGGYNEQFF. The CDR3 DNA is TGCAGCGTTGAAGATGAGACAGGGGGGGGATACAATGAGCAGTTCTTC.